These 25 T cell receptor beta chains came from one sample sequenced in a study of blood T cell repertoires in COVID-19. Sequencing was performed with immunoSEQ multiplex PCR; in TCRdb, only in-frame clones are kept and a portion is missing. This table holds about 220,000 clones, approximately 90% found once. Material for sequencing was PBMCs or T cells enriched from blood (not recorded which). Receptors originate from a woman aged 40 to 50 with acute COVID-19.

The rearrangement joins TRBV27 to TRBJ2-7; D unresolved. CDR3 size: 14 residues. Per the germline V gene, CDR1 is MNHEY and CDR2 is SMNVEV (reference sequence). V was pared by 5 bases and J by 5 bases, with 16 bases between. CDR3 loop: CASSPQALRNEQYF. The CDR3 DNA follows: TGTGCCAGCAGTCCTCAGGCCCTTCGGAACGAGCAGTACTTC.

This rearrangement joins TRBV12-3 or TRBV12-4 to TRBJ2-1, with D unclear. V was pared by 7 bases and J by 3 bases, with 4 bases between. The length of the CDR3 is 11 residues. The CDR3 DNA is TGTGCCAGCACCCTCTACAATGAGCAGTTCTTC. This encodes CASTLYNEQFF.

This clone has just one count. The gene calls are TRBV11-3 and TRBJ2-3, with a weak D call TRBD2 (7 bases). Germline CDR1 and CDR2: SGHNT and YENEEA. The CDR3 loop spans 15 amino acids. V dropped 7 bases and J dropped 2 bases, with 16 bases sitting between them. CDR3 sequence: CASTLGGLYTDTQYF. The CDR3, as DNA: TGTGCCAGCACCCTCGGGGGGCTTTACACAGATACGCAGTATTTT.

This clone was recorded only once. V is TRBV3-1 (or the pseudogene TRBV3-2) and J is TRBJ2-2, with TRBD2 matching 8 bases. The CDR3 is 16 residues long. After removal of 5 bases from V and 0 bases from J, the junction contained 5 bases not matched to a gene. CDR1 and CDR2 from the germline V gene are LGHDT and YNNKEL (reference sequence). CDR3 amino acids: CASSRLAPTNTGELFF. CDR3 sequence (DNA): TGTGCCAGCAGCAGACTAGCGCCGACGAACACCGGGGAGCTGTTTTTT.

The chain joins TRBV2 to TRBJ2-3; a possible D gene is TRBD1 (7 bases). The CDR3 spans 15 residues. Germline-derived CDR1 and CDR2 are SNHLY and FYNNEI. Trimming removed 5 bases at V and 1 base at J, with 13 bases between. The CDR3 nucleotides read TGTGCCAGCAGTCAGGGGGGCGCGGGCACAGATACGCAGTATTTT. This translates into CASSQGGAGTDTQYF.

This clone appeared once. The chain links TRBV5-6 to TRBJ2-6; TRBD2 is a possible D gene (5 bases). Germline CDR1 and CDR2: SGHDT and YYEEEE. V lost 5 bases and J lost 1, with 10 bases in between. CDR3 length: 15 amino acids. The CDR3: CASRREPSGANVLTF. The DNA for the CDR3 is TGTGCCAGCAGACGGGAACCTTCTGGGGCCAACGTCCTGACTTTC.

This clone was seen just once. This rearrangement joins TRBV21-1 to TRBJ1-5; the D segment call TRBD1 is taken from the table without a DNA check. TRBV21-1 is tagged as a pseudogene. This CDR3 comprises 15 residues. CDR3 sequence (DNA): TGTGCCAGCAGCCTCGGGACAGGGGACAATCAGCCCCAGCATTTT. Translating it yields CASSLGTGDNQPQHF.

V gene TRBV2 combines with J gene TRBJ1-2; D is perhaps TRBD1 (6 bases). V dropped 8 bases and J dropped 6 bases, with 19 bases sitting between them. The CDR3 totals 14 residues. The V gene's germline CDR1 is SNHLY and CDR2 FYNNEI. The CDR3 DNA follows: TGTGCCAGCCACCAACGGGCAGGGGAGAATGGCTACACCTTC. Translation gives CASHQRAGENGYTF.

V and J are TRBV7-8 and TRBJ2-3, with D possibly TRBD2 on 6 matching bases. This CDR3 region has 14 residues. V dropped 5 bases and J dropped 3 bases, with 12 bases sitting between them. The germline V gene encodes CDR1 SGHVS and CDR2 FQNEAQ. The CDR3 reads CASSAVTRTDTQYF. The CDR3, as DNA: TGTGCCAGCAGCGCTGTGACTAGGACAGATACGCAGTATTTT.

The chain recombines TRBV30 with TRBJ1-6, with 8 bases lining up with TRBD1. Germline CDR1 and CDR2: GTSNPN and SVGIG (reference sequence). This CDR3 is 14 amino acids long. With V trimmed by 7 bases and J by 6 bases, 8 bases remained unmatched. The DNA for the CDR3 is TGTGCCTACTCGACAGGGGCCCCTAATTCACCCCTCCACTTT. It translates to CAYSTGAPNSPLHF. The variable domain in full, completed from reference TRBV30 and TRBJ1-6, reads SQTIHQWPATLVQPVGSPLSLECTVEGTSNPNLYWYRQAAGRGLQLLFYSVGIGQISSEVPQNLSASRPQDRQFILSSKKLLLSDSGFYLCAYSTGAPNSPLHFGNGTRLTVT.

The rearrangement links TRBV10-1 to TRBJ1-2; 7 positions match TRBD1. CDR1 and CDR2 from the germline V gene are WNHNN and SYGVQD (reference sequence). V shed 6 bases and J 2 bases; nucleotides not matched to a gene: 9. This CDR3 spans 15 amino acids. CDR3 protein: CASSLIGTENYGYTF. In nucleotides, the CDR3 is TGCGCCAGCAGCCTAATCGGGACAGAGAACTATGGCTACACCTTC.

The CDR3 coding sequence is TGTGCCATCAGTGAAAAGGGGCAGCCCCAGCATTTT. Amino acids: CAISEKGQPQHF. The chain is built from TRBV10-3 and TRBJ1-5, with D possibly being TRBD1 (5 bases). Trimming took 3 bases from V and 7 from J, leaving 7 bases between them. CDR1 is ENHRY, CDR2 SYGVKD, per germline. This CDR3 region has 12 residues.

The rearrangement uses TRBV5-1 and TRBJ2-6; 7 bases fit TRBD1. Germline V gene sequence: CDR1 SGHRS, CDR2 YFSETQ. The CDR3 is 17 residues long. V gave up 3 bases and J gave up 0 bases; unmatched junction bases: 6. The DNA of the CDR3 is TGCGCCAGCAGCTGGAGACAGGGAAGCTCTGGGGCCAACGTCCTGACTTTC. Amino acid sequence: CASSWRQGSSGANVLTF.

J is TRBJ1-1 and V is TRBV5-4; maybe TRBD1 (5 bases). Between the trimmed V and J ends, which lost 2 bases and 6 bases, there was a span of 8 bases. The CDR3 length is 12 residues. CDR1 and CDR2 from the germline V gene are SGHNT and YYREEE (reference sequence). CDR3 sequence: CASSLGVAEAFF. The CDR3 DNA sequence: TGTGCCAGCAGCTTAGGGGTTGCTGAAGCTTTCTTT.

The V call is TRBV2, the J call TRBJ2-3, with 7 bases that match TRBD2. CDR1 is SNHLY and CDR2 is FYNNEI in the germline V gene. The CDR3 totals 17 residues. J lost 1 base, V lost 4 bases, and 11 bases had no gene match. CDR3 coding DNA: TGTGCCAGCAGTGTCAGGGACGGGGGGACCCGCACAGATACGCAGTATTTT. It encodes CASSVRDGGTRTDTQYF.

V is TRBV5-8 and J is TRBJ2-1; no clear D. V gave up 4 bases and J gave up 12 bases, with 11 bases separating them. CDR3 size: 11 residues. The germline V gene has CDR1 SGHTS and CDR2 YDEGEE. This CDR3 is CASSRSQVQFF. The CDR3 region has the DNA TGTGCCAGCAGCCGGTCCCAGGTGCAGTTCTTC.

The V and J genes are TRBV2 and TRBJ1-2; 11 bases line up with TRBD1. V was pared by 5 bases and J by 4 bases, with 3 bases of the junction left unmatched. The CDR3 contains 14 residues. Germline V gene data show CDR1 as SNHLY and CDR2 as FYNNEI. The CDR3: CASSRTGGGYGYTF. In DNA, the CDR3 is TGTGCCAGCAGTAGGACAGGGGGCGGCTATGGCTACACCTTC.

The chain is built from TRBV5-1 and TRBJ2-7; TRBD1 matches 8 bases. The V gene's germline CDR1 is SGHRS and CDR2 YFSETQ. The CDR3 covers 13 residues. The J segment lost 4 bases and the V segment lost 4 bases, leaving 4 bases of the junction unmatched. For the CDR3, the DNA is TGCGCCAGCAGCCCGGACAGGGTTTACGAGCAGTACTTC. This encodes CASSPDRVYEQYF.

This chain links TRBV30 with TRBJ1-2, with 12 bases lining up with TRBD1. Trimming removed 2 bases from V and 8 bases from J; junction bases left unmatched: 9. CDR1 is GTSNPN and CDR2 is SVGIG in the germline V gene (reference sequence). This CDR3 is 15 amino acids long. The CDR3: CAWSPTGTGGAGYTF. In nucleotides, the CDR3 is TGTGCCTGGAGTCCAACCGGGACAGGGGGCGCCGGCTACACCTTC.

The chain recombines TRBV6-2 or TRBV6-3 with TRBJ2-5; tentative D call: TRBD2 (6 bases). CDR3 size: 13 residues. Germline CDR1 is MNHEY and CDR2 is SVGEGT. The V gene lost 6 bases and the J gene lost 5 bases, with 13 bases spanning the gap. CDR3 region: CASSNERGETQYF. The CDR3 nucleotides read TGTGCCAGCAGCAACGAACGGGGGGAGACCCAGTACTTC.

Only a few counts were recorded for this clone. The chain carries TRBV19 and TRBJ1-1, with D maybe TRBD1 (5 bases). V gave up 7 bases and J gave up 4 bases, with 13 bases separating them. There are 13 residues in the CDR3. CDR1 and CDR2 from the germline V gene are LNHDA and SQIVND (reference sequence). The CDR3 region is CASTWGVGTEAFF. In nucleotides, the CDR3 is TGTGCCAGTACCTGGGGGGTCGGCACTGAAGCTTTCTTT.

CDR3 protein: CAISETLAPSGSKDKNIQYF. In DNA form, the CDR3 reads TGTGCCATCAGTGAGACTCTTGCGCCTAGCGGGAGTAAGGACAAAAACATTCAGTACTTC. The chain recombines TRBV10-3 with TRBJ2-4; TRBD2 agrees at 10 bases. This CDR3 has 20 amino acids. Germline CDR1 reads ENHRY; CDR2 reads SYGVKD. Trimming took 2 bases from V and 3 from J; bases not matched to a gene: 16.

The V call is TRBV30, the J call TRBJ2-3, with D unclear. The CDR3 sequence is 13 residues long. Germline loops: CDR1 GTSNPN, CDR2 SVGIG (reference sequence). V was shortened by 0 bases and J by 2 bases, with 6 bases between the two germline ends. In DNA form, the CDR3 reads TGTGCCTGGAGTGTAACTTTCACAGATACGCAGTATTTT. This translates into CAWSVTFTDTQYF.

The chain is built from TRBV30 and TRBJ2-7, with 9 bases identical to TRBD2. V lost 3 bases and J lost 7; bases outside the gene matches: 10. The CDR3 loop spans 14 amino acids. Germline assignment: CDR1 GTSNPN and CDR2 SVGIG (reference sequence). The CDR3 region has the DNA TGTGCCTGGAGCGAAGGTAGCGGGAGAGGGGAGCAGTACGTC. This encodes CAWSEGSGRGEQYV.

The gene calls are TRBV28 and TRBJ2-3; D not certain. Trimming pared 7 bases from V and 2 bases from J, leaving 13 bases between. The CDR3 loop spans 14 amino acids. Per the germline V gene, CDR1 is MDHEN and CDR2 is SYDVKM. CDR3 in amino acids: CASTGLTPTDTQYF. The CDR3 nucleotides read TGTGCCAGCACTGGGCTTACGCCCACAGATACGCAGTATTTT.